This TCR beta chain originates from a study of beta chain features in type 1 diabetes. Findings and limits, study-wide: Researchers reported that naive, central memory and Treg TCRB repertoires appeared more similar in patients than in healthy donors. TCRB CDR3s from Type 1 diabetes patients were moderately but significantly shorter in all four CD4+ subsets. Fewer insertions but more deletions were seen at VDJ junctions in type 1 diabetes patients.

This clone has more than one count but fewer than ten. Its specificity is unknown. The CDR3 is made up of 15 amino acids. Looked up from germline, CDR1 is KGHSH and CDR2 is LQKENI. V lost 3 bases to trimming and J lost 4 bases; unmatched junction nucleotides: 5. The authors reverse transcribed all of the isolated RNA, so sequencing captured expressed TCRB transcripts. Sequenced by immunoSEQ multiplex PCR; TCRdb stores in-frame clones only, minus some. The sample has hundreds of thousands of clones; 9.5% to 12% are singletons. One heparinised blood draw, averaging roughly 120 mL, came from each donor. The J gene is TRBJ1-1, the V gene TRBV18, with TRBD1 matching over 10 bases. The sample comprised naive CD4+ T cells from blood. The TCR was taken from a woman in her 30s in good health. In nucleotides, the CDR3 is TGTGCCAGCTCACCGCAGGGACAGGGGACCACTGAAGCTTTCTTT. It codes for CASSPQGQGTTEAFF. The full variable domain, with the rest looked up from reference TRBV18 and TRBJ1-1, is NAGVMQNPRHLVRRRGQEARLRCSPMKGHSHVYWYRQLPEEGLKFMVYLQKENIIDESGMPKERFSAEFPKEGPSILRIQQVVRGDSAAYFCASSPQGQGTTEAFFGQGTRLTVV.